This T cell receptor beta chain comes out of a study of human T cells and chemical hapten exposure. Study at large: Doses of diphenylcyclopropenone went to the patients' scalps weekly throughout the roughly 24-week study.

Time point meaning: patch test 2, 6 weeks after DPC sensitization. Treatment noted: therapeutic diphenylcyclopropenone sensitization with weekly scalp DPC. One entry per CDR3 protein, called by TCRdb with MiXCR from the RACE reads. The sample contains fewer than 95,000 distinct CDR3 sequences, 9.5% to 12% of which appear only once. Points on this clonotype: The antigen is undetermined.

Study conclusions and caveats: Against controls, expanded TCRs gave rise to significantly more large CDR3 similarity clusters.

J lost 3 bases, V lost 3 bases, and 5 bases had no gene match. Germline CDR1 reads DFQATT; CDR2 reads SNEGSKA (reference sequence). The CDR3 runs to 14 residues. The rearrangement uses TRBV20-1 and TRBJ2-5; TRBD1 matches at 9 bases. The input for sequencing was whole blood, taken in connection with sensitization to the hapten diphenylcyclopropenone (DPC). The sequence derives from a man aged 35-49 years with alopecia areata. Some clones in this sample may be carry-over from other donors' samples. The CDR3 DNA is TGCAGTGCTAGTCCCGGGACAGGGAAAGAGACCCAGTACTTC. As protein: CSASPGTGKETQYF.